This record concerns one T cell receptor (beta chain) sequence. Judged by its sample share, this clone qualifies as medium-sized (0.01 to 0.1%). Which antigen it targets is not known. Base-call qualities are not available, and no considerably larger clone is one nucleotide away. This sample was included in a study of blood T cell repertoires in COVID-19 (dated by TCRdb to the early 2020s). About the full investigation: Collaborator samples came from the United States, Italy and Spain and covered acute and convalescent phases of COVID-19. The material from the prospective study consisted of cDNA or gDNA derived from T cells, B-cell-depleted T cells, or PBMCs. Deeply sampled blood TCRbeta repertoires from subjects exposed to, actively infected with, or recovered from COVID-19 were included in the dataset. The repertoires were released in a freely available public database intended as a resource for research on the immune response to SARS-CoV-2. The samples were drawn from two sources: the first 160 participants of the ongoing ImmuneRACE study, and over 1,000 subjects contributed by 6 global collaborators. Sample metadata almost always included a de-identified subject ID, COVID-19 status, age in years and sex. HLA class I and class II types, where available, came from metadata supplied by the sample provider rather than from assay-based typing.

TCRbeta CDR3 regions were amplified from genomic DNA by means of the immunoSEQ Assay, a bias-controlled multiplex PCR. The authors processed their data as follows. The number of nucleated cells in each sample was estimated from the amplification of reference gene primers within the assay. To quantify the absolute abundance of each unique TCRbeta CDR3 rearrangement, sequence reads were collapsed and filtered. For each sample, productive Simpson clonality was calculated as the square root of Simpson's diversity index over productive rearrangements. Entries here come from immuneACCESS through TCRdb and include only in-frame sequences with V and J called. Some clones fail to appear in such tables; in the studies checked, an unresolved V gene covers under half of the shortfall, and the cause of the remainder is unknown. V and J calls plus clone size are reproduced from that table; the DNA served to infer D and trimming. A total of over 50,000 clones appear in this sample, 70% to 90% of them only once. The top ten clonotypes cover under 3.5% of the sample.

The collaborating institutions used their own protocols to collect whole blood in K2EDTA tubes. For TCRbeta analysis, collaborator samples were shipped as frozen whole blood, as isolated PBMCs, or as DNA extracted from either sample type. Trimming leaves V shorter by 3 bases and J shorter by 2 bases, with the junction holding 19 bases beyond the gene matches. Looking up the germline V gene yields CDR1 KGHSH and CDR2 LQKENI. Reading from cysteine to phenylalanine, the CDR3 counts 20 amino acids. Kept here is only the CDR3 DNA, which spans 60 bases and is read in frame from base 1. On the study overall, not on this receptor specifically: The amount of clinical and demographic metadata varied by source and participant and was provided uncurated.

The chain was built from TRBV18 and TRBJ1-5; 7 nucleotides in the junction match TRBD1. The source is a man at least 80 years old with acute or convalescent COVID-19. What was sequenced was peripheral blood. Read as DNA, the sequence is TGTGCCAGCTCACCGTCATCGAGGACAGGAAGATTGGAAGGCAATCAGCCCCAGCATTTT. Its product reads: CASSPSSRTGRLEGNQPQHF.